There are a few counts of the clone carrying this TCR beta chain. Its cognate antigen is unknown. Alopecia areata patients gave lesional scalp punch biopsies and peripheral blood samples. The sample originates from a study of CD8+ T cells in alopecia areata. Study as a whole: For the treated group, dosing was oral tofacitinib at 5 to 10 mg twice daily. After 6 to 18 months of tofacitinib, follow-up continued 6 months off drug.

Study conclusions and caveats: Clarity of TCR sharing across patients fell short of that in mice, possibly HLA-related. Scalp sample data also include resident alphabeta T cells from normal skin.

In each case, RNA was isolated and then reverse transcribed into cDNA as the sequencing template. Profiling relied on immunoSEQ multiplex PCR, and the TCRdb table lists in-frame clones only, not all of them. The repertoire holds approximately 12,000 clones, with 50% to 60% as singletons. V lost 4 bases, J lost 0 bases, and 5 bases stayed unmatched. This CDR3 has 15 amino acids. Germline assignment: CDR1 LGHNA and CDR2 YSLEER. The sequencing sample was made of skin. This TCR was recovered from a human donor with alopecia areata. The chain has TRBV4-3 and TRBJ2-7, with 8 bases identical to TRBD2. The CDR3, as DNA: TGCGCCAGCAGCCCACTGACTAGCGTCTCCTACGAGCAGTACTTC. It encodes CASSPLTSVSYEQYF.